A selection of T cell receptor beta chains follows, all from one sample in a study of early T cells in non-severe SARS-CoV-2 infection. Via MiXCR, TCRdb re-called the 5' RACE reads, giving one row per CDR3 protein. In the table there are around 21,000 distinct CDR3 sequences, around 5.8% of which are singletons. The sequencing used whole blood, collected at baseline. These TCRs come from an adult who was a healthcare worker with PCR-confirmed SARS-CoV-2 infection or an uninfected control (not recorded which). CDR3s include the opening cysteine and the closing phenylalanine or tryptophan. The order of the fields is V gene, D gene, J gene, clone size, CDR3 DNA, CDR3 protein. D genes are given only for firm matches. Not all rows give a size; the values are once, few, many and, for expanded clones, a class.

>TRBV6-6|NA|TRBJ1-2|few
TGTGCCAGCAGTTTGGGGACGGGGGCTTCTGGCTACACCTTC
CASSLGTGASGYTF
>TRBV7-8|NA|TRBJ2-7|few
TGTGCCAGCAGCCCTCGACAGGATCCCTACGAGCAGTACTTC
CASSPRQDPYEQYF
>TRBV7-3|NA|TRBJ2-7|many
TGTGCCAGCAGCTTGTGGGCTAGCCACGTCTACGAGCAGTACTTC
CASSLWASHVYEQYF
>TRBV12-3/TRBV12-4|NA|TRBJ1-4|NA
TGTGCCAGCAGTTTGTCTGGGGGAGCAACTAATGAAAAACTGTTTTTT
CASSLSGGATNEKLFF
>TRBV5-4|NA|TRBJ2-1|NA
TGTGCCAGCAGAAGTTGGAATGAGCAGTTCTTC
CASRSWNEQFF
>TRBV6-2/TRBV6-3|NA|TRBJ2-1|many
TGTGCCAGCGCCCTAAGGGGGGGGGTAGTATATGAGCAGTTCTTC
CASALRGGVVYEQFF
>TRBV24-1|NA|TRBJ2-3|NA
TGTGCCACAAGTCAGACCGGACTTCTCACAGATACGCAGTATTTT
CATSQTGLLTDTQYF
>TRBV20-1|TRBD2|TRBJ2-1|few
TGCAGTGCTGGACTAGCGGGGATATACAATGAGCAGTTCTTC
CSAGLAGIYNEQFF
>TRBV4-1|NA|TRBJ1-4|few
TGCGCCAGCAGCCAAGGCAAGGGAGCTAACGAAAAACTGTTTTTT
CASSQGKGANEKLFF
>TRBV20-1|NA|TRBJ1-5|few
TGCAGTGCTAGAGAGGGTAGATGGCAGCCCCAGCATTTT
CSAREGRWQPQHF
>TRBV6-5|NA|TRBJ2-3|NA
TGTGCCAGCGGGCTGCGGACGGAGGGCACAGATACGCAGTATTTT
CASGLRTEGTDTQYF
>TRBV7-2|NA|TRBJ2-1|NA
TGTGCCAGCAGCCCGGCTTTTGTCACCTTCTACAATGAGCAGTTCTTC
CASSPAFVTFYNEQFF
>TRBV12-3/TRBV12-4|NA|TRBJ1-4|NA
TGTGCCAGCAGTTTAGCGGGAAGACAGATAAATGAAAAACTGTTTTTT
CASSLAGRQINEKLFF
>TRBV5-1|NA|TRBJ2-7|many
TGCGCCAGCAGCTTGCGGGCCGCGGGAAGCGACGAGCAGTACTTC
CASSLRAAGSDEQYF
>TRBV5-1|TRBD2|TRBJ2-1|few
TGCGCCAGCGGACTAGCGGGGGGGAAGCAGCAGTTCTTC
CASGLAGGKQQFF
>TRBV10-3|NA|TRBJ2-5|once
TGTGCCATCAGTGTAATAACAGGGCCAGAGACCCAGTACTTC
CAISVITGPETQYF
>TRBV6-5|NA|TRBJ2-7|many
TGTGCCCCTTTTGCGAGGTCCTCGCCGTACTTC
CAPFARSSPYF
>TRBV2|NA|TRBJ2-5|many
TGTGCCAGCAGTCCGGAAGAGACCCAGTACTTC
CASSPEETQYF
>TRBV11-1|TRBD1|TRBJ1-1|many
TGTGCCAGCAGCCCAGGGGGCCGGAACACTGAAGCTTTCTTT
CASSPGGRNTEAFF
>TRBV3-1|TRBD2|TRBJ2-5|NA
TGTGCCAGCAGCCAAGGACTAGCGGGGGGACAAGAGACCCAGTACTTC
CASSQGLAGGQETQYF
>TRBV7-6|NA|TRBJ1-1|many
TGTGCCAGCAGCCCTTGGACAAACATGAACACTGAAGCTTTCTTT
CASSPWTNMNTEAFF
>TRBV7-6|NA|TRBJ2-7|many
TGTGCCAGCACCGTCAGGGGCTCCTACGAGCAGTACTTC
CASTVRGSYEQYF
>TRBV7-3|NA|TRBJ2-3|NA
TGTGCCTCAAACGCCCGACCCGTCGCAGATACGCAGTATTTT
CASNARPVADTQYF
>TRBV7-2|TRBD1|TRBJ2-1|NA
TGTGCCAGCAGCTTAGACAGGGGATCCTACAATGAGCAGTTCTTC
CASSLDRGSYNEQFF
>TRBV7-9|NA|TRBJ2-3|few
TGTGCCAGCAACACAGGGATGGATACGCAGTATTTT
CASNTGMDTQYF
>TRBV12-3/TRBV12-4|TRBD1|TRBJ1-2|medium-sized
TGTGCCACCGAGGACAGGGGGCCGAGGACCTTC
CATEDRGPRTF
>TRBV20-1|TRBD1|TRBJ2-7|NA
TGCAGTGCAGAGGACAGGGCTCTCGAGCAGTACTTC
CSAEDRALEQYF
>TRBV12-3/TRBV12-4|NA|TRBJ1-5|many
TGTGCCAGCAGTACGACGAGGTTAAATCAGCCCCAGCATTTT
CASSTTRLNQPQHF
>TRBV29-1|NA|TRBJ1-1|many
TGCAGCGTCCGGTGGGGGACCCCGAACACTGAAGCTTTCTTT
CSVRWGTPNTEAFF
>TRBV5-1|TRBD1|TRBJ1-1|few
TGCGCCAGCAGCCAAACCGGGACAGGGGTGGGCACTGAAGCTTTCTTT
CASSQTGTGVGTEAFF
>TRBV20-1|NA|TRBJ2-5|few
TGCAGTGCCTCCCACCAAGAGACCCAGTACTTC
CSASHQETQYF
>TRBV12-3/TRBV12-4|TRBD1|TRBJ2-7|few
TGTGCCAGCAGTTTGAGGCGGACAGGGGGCCCCTACGAGCAGTACTTC
CASSLRRTGGPYEQYF
>TRBV11-1|NA|TRBJ2-7|NA
TGTGCCAGCAGCTTAGTGGGCCTGAGCTACGAGCAGTACTTC
CASSLVGLSYEQYF
>TRBV6-5|NA|TRBJ2-3|many
TGTGCCAGCACCAGAGGGTACACAGATACGCAGTATTTT
CASTRGYTDTQYF
>TRBV5-1|NA|TRBJ2-7|NA
TGCGCCAGCAGCTTGGAAGGGCGGAGTACCTACGAGCAGTACTTC
CASSLEGRSTYEQYF
>TRBV5-6|NA|TRBJ2-7|many
TGTGCCAGCAGCTTGTACGGGAGCTCCTACGAGCAGTACTTC
CASSLYGSSYEQYF
>TRBV7-2|NA|TRBJ2-3|few
TGTGCCAGCAGCTTATGGCTCCTCACAGATACGCAGTATTTT
CASSLWLLTDTQYF
>TRBV12-3/TRBV12-4|TRBD2|TRBJ2-1|NA
TGTGCCAGCAACGACCCCGGGACTACCTACAATGAGCAGTTCTTC
CASNDPGTTYNEQFF
>TRBV20-1|NA|TRBJ2-5|NA
TGCAGTGCCACCCGAGGGGGTCAGGAGACCCAGTACTTC
CSATRGGQETQYF
>TRBV12-3/TRBV12-4|NA|TRBJ2-7|many
TGTGCCAGCAGTGTAAGCGGGCTTACCTACGAGCAGTACTTC
CASSVSGLTYEQYF
>TRBV6-4|NA|TRBJ2-3|many
TGTGCCAGCAGTGCCGGGGGATATAGCACAGATACGCAGTATTTT
CASSAGGYSTDTQYF
>TRBV3-1|TRBD1|TRBJ2-7|NA
TGTGCCAGCAGCCGAGACAGGGGCCACGAGCAGTACTTC
CASSRDRGHEQYF
>TRBV10-3|NA|TRBJ1-5|many
TGTGCCATCAGTGAATTCGAGGGGTATAGCAATCAGCCCCAGCATTTT
CAISEFEGYSNQPQHF
>TRBV2|TRBD1|TRBJ1-2|medium-sized
TGTGCCAGCGGTAAGGCGTCAGGGGGATCCTTCGGCTACACCTTC
CASGKASGGSFGYTF
>TRBV7-9|NA|TRBJ2-3|NA
TGTGCCAGCAGCTTACAAGAACCCAGGCGTGGAGATACGCAGTATTTT
CASSLQEPRRGDTQYF
>TRBV4-1|NA|TRBJ1-4|NA
TGCGCCAGCAGCCAAGGGACCTCCCCCCTGTTGAATGAAAAACTGTTTTTT
CASSQGTSPLLNEKLFF
>TRBV7-3|NA|TRBJ1-1|many
TGTGCCAGCAGCTTAAGGGGATCATACACTGAAGCTTTCTTT
CASSLRGSYTEAFF
>TRBV2|NA|TRBJ2-7|few
TGTGCCAGCAGACCTAGGACAGAATCCTACGAGCAGTACTTC
CASRPRTESYEQYF
>TRBV18|TRBD1|TRBJ1-6|NA
TGTGCCAGCAACGACAGGGTGGCTTCACCCCTCCACTTT
CASNDRVASPLHF
>TRBV4-3|NA|TRBJ2-2|NA
TGCGCCAGCAGCCAAGATCTGAGGGCCCTCACCGGGGAGCTGTTTTTT
CASSQDLRALTGELFF
>TRBV30|NA|TRBJ2-2|NA
TGTGCCTGGAGTGTATCGGGGGCCCCAGGTGTCGGGGAGCTGTTTTTT
CAWSVSGAPGVGELFF
>TRBV3-1|NA|TRBJ2-5|many
TGTGCCAGCAGCCAAGGAGAGACCCAGTACTTC
CASSQGETQYF
>TRBV4-3|NA|TRBJ1-2|few
TGCGCCAGCAGCCACGGCGGGGGATATGGCTACACCTTC
CASSHGGGYGYTF
>TRBV7-2|TRBD1|TRBJ2-7|many
TGTGCCAGCAGCTTAGGGCCCGGACAGGGTCAATACGAGCAGTACTTC
CASSLGPGQGQYEQYF